The clone carrying this T cell receptor (beta chain) was detected ten times or more. What it binds is not known. Amplification yielded TCR beta CDR3 regions, with RNA transcripts as the source. First-round RT-PCR targeting the TCR CDR3 was performed with the HTBI primer set. TCRdb independently ran MiXCR on the multiplex PCR reads; one entry per CDR3 protein. Of about 620,000 distinct CDR3 sequences in the sample, roughly 17% were seen once. The data were taken from a study of T cells in Graves' hyperthyroidism and ophthalmopathy. Overall study context: Peripheral blood draws took place at initial diagnosis, ahead of any treatment. Whole-study results and caveats: Stable hyperthyroidism was separated from ophthalmopathy by a model based on 13 V-J features.

Trimming took off 7 bases at V and 5 bases at J, with 15 bases between the two ends. The germline gives CDR1 SNHLY, CDR2 FYNNEI. CDR3 size: 13 residues. The origin of this receptor is a woman aged 30 to 39 with Graves' hyperthyroidism. The sequenced sample consisted of blood. The chain has TRBV2 and TRBJ2-7; D remains ambiguous. CDR3 loop: CASNAREGNEQYF. CDR3 coding DNA: TGTGCCAGCAATGCGCGAGAAGGGAACGAGCAGTACTTC.